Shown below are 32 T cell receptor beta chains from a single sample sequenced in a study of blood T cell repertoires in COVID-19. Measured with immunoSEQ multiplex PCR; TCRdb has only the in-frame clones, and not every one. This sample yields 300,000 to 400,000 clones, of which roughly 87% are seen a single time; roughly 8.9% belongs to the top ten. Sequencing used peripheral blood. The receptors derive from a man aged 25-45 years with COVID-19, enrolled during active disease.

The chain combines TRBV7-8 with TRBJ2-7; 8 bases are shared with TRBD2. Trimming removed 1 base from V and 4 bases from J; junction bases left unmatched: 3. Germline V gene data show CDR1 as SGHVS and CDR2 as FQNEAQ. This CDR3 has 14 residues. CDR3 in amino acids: CASSLVAGGYEQYF. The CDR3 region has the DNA TGTGCCAGCAGCTTAGTCGCGGGAGGATACGAGCAGTACTTC.

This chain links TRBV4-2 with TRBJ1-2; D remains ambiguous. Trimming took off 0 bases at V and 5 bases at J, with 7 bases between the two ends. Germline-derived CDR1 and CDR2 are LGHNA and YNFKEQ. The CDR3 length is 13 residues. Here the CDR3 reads CASSQDGRYGYTF. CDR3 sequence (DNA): TGTGCCAGCAGCCAAGACGGTCGTTATGGCTACACCTTC.

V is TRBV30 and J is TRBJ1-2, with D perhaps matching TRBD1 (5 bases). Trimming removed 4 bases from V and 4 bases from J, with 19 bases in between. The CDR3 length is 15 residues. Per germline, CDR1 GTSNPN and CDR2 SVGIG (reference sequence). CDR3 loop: CAWIVPKLGRYGYTF. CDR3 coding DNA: TGTGCCTGGATAGTCCCGAAATTGGGGCGCTATGGCTACACCTTC.

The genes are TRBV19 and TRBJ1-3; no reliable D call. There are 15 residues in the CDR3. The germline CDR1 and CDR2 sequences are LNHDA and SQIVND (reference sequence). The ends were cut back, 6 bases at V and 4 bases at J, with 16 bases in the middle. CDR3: CASRSTSRRGNTIYF. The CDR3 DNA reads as TGTGCCAGTAGGAGCACTAGTCGGCGGGGAAACACCATATATTTT.

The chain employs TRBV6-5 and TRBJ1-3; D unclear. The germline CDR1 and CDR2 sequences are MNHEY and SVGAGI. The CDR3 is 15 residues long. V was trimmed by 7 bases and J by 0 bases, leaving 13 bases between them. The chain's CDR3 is CASTVGQSSGNTIYF. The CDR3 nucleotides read TGTGCCAGCACGGTTGGGCAGAGCTCTGGAAACACCATATATTTT.

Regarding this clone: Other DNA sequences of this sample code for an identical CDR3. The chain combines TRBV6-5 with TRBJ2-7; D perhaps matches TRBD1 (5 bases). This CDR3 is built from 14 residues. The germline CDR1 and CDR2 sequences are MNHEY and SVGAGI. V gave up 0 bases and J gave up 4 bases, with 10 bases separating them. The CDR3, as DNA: TGTGCCAGCAGTTACTCAAGGGGCCCATACGAGCAGTACTTC. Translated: CASSYSRGPYEQYF.

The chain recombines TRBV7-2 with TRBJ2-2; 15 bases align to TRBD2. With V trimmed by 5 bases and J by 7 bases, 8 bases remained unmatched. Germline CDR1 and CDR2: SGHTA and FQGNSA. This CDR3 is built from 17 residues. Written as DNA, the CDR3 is TGTGCCAGCAGCCCTAGGACTAGCGGGGGGGCGAGCGGGGAGCTGTTTTTT. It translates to CASSPRTSGGASGELFF.

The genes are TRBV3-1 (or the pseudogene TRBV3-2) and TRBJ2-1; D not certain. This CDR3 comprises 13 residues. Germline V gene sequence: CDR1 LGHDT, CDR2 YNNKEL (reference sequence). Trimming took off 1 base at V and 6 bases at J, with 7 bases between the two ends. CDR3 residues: CASSQVTVNEQFF. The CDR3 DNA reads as TGTGCCAGCAGCCAAGTAACGGTCAATGAGCAGTTCTTC.

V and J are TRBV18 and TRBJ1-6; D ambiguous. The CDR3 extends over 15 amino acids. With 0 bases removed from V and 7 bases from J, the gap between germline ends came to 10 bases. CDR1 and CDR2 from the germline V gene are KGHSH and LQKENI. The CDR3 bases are TGTGCCAGCTCACCACCCTCGGGAGGGAATTCACCCCTCCACTTT. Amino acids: CASSPPSGGNSPLHF.

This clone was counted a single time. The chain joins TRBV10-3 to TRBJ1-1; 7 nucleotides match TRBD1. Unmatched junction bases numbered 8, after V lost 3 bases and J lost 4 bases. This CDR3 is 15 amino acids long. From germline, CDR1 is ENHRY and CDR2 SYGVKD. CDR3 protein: CAISDQMTGLTEAFF. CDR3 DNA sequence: TGTGCCATCAGTGACCAAATGACAGGGCTCACTGAAGCTTTCTTT.

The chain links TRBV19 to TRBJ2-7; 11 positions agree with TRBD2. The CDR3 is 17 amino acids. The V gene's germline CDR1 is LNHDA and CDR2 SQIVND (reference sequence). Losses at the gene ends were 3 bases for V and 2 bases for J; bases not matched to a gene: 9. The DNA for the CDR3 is TGTGCCAGTAGTATCCTACCTCAGACTAGCGGGACCTACGAGCAGTACTTC. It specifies CASSILPQTSGTYEQYF.

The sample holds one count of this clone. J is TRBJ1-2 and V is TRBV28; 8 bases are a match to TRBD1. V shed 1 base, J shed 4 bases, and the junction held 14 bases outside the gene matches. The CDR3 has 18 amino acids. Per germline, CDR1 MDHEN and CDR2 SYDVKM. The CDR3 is CASSLSPGQGYVGYGYTF. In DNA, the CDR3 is TGTGCCAGCAGTTTATCCCCCGGACAGGGATACGTCGGCTATGGCTACACCTTC.

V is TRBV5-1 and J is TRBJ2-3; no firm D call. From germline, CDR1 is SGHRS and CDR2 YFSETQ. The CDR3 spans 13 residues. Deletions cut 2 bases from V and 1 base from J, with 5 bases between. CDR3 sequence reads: CASSFQGTDTQYF. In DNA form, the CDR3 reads TGCGCCAGCAGCTTCCAGGGCACAGATACGCAGTATTTT. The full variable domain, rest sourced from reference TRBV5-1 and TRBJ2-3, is KAGVTQTPRYLIKTRGQQVTLSCSPISGHRSVSWYQQTPGQGLQFLFEYFSETQRNKGNFPGRFSGRQFSNSRSEMNVSTLELGDSALYLCASSFQGTDTQYFGPGTRLTVL.

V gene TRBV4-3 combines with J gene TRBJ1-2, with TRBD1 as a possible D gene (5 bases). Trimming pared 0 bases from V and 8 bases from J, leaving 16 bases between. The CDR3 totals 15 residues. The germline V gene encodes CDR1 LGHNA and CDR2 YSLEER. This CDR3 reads CASSQDRPGLEGYTF. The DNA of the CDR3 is TGCGCCAGCAGCCAAGATAGACCGGGACTCGAGGGCTACACCTTC.

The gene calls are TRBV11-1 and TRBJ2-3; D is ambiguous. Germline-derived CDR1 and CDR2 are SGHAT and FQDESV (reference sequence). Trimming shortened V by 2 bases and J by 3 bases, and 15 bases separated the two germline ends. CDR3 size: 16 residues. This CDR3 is CASSLFGQVSTDTQYF. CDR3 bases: TGTGCCAGCAGCTTATTTGGGCAGGTATCAACAGATACGCAGTATTTT.

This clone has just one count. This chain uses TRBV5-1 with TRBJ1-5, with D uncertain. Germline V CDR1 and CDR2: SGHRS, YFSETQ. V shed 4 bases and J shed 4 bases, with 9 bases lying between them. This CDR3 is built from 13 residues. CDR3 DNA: TGCGCCAGCAGCCCGTACTCTAATCAGCCCCAGCATTTT. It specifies CASSPYSNQPQHF.

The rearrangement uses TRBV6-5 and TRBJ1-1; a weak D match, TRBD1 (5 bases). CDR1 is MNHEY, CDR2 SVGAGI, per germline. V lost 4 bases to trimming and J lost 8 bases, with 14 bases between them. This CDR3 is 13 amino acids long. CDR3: CASSLGGGGEAFF. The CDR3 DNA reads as TGTGCCAGCAGTTTGGGAGGCGGGGGAGAAGCTTTCTTT.

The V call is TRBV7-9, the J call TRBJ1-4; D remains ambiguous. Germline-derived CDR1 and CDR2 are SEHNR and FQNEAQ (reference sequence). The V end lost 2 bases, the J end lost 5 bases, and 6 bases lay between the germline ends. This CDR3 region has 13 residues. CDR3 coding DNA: TGTGCCAGCAGCTTAAGGGAGAATGAAAAACTGTTTTTT. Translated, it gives CASSLRENEKLFF.

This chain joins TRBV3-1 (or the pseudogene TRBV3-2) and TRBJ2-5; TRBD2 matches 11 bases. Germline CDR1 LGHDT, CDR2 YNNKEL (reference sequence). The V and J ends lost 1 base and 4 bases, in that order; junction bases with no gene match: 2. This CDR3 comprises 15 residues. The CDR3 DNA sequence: TGTGCCAGCAGCCAAGGGCTAGCGGGAGGAGAGACCCAGTACTTC. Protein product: CASSQGLAGGETQYF.

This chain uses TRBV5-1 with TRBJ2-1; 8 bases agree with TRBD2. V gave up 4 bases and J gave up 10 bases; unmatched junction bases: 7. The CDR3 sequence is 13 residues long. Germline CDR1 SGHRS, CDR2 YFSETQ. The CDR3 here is CASSTGTSAEQFF. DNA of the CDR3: TGCGCCAGCAGCACCGGGACTAGTGCCGAGCAGTTCTTC.

CDR3 residues: CSVAPLMGHSGYTF. The CDR3 DNA reads TGCAGCGTCGCCCCTTTGATGGGGCATTCTGGCTACACCTTC. The V call is TRBV29-1, the J call TRBJ1-2; possibly TRBD1 for D (5 bases). V was shortened by 6 bases and J by 7 bases, with 21 bases between the two germline ends. Per germline, CDR1 SQVTM and CDR2 ANQGSEA. The CDR3 is 14 amino acids.

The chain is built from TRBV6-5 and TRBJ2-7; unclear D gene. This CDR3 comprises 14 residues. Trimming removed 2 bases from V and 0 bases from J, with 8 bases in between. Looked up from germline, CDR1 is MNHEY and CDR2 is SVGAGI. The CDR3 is CASSYLVPSYEQYF. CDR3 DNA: TGTGCCAGCAGTTACCTAGTACCCTCCTACGAGCAGTACTTC.

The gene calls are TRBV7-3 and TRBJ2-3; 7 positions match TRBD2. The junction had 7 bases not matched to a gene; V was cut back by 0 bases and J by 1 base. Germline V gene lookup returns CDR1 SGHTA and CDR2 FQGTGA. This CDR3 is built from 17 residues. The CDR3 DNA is TGTGCCAGCAGCTTAACACCAAGAACTAGCGGCACAGATACGCAGTATTTT. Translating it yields CASSLTPRTSGTDTQYF.

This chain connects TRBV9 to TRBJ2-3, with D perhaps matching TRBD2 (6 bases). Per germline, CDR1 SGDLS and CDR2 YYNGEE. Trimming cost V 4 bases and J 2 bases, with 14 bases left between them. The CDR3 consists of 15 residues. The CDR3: CASSPWGVNTDTQYF. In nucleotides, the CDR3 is TGTGCCAGCAGCCCGTGGGGGGTAAACACAGATACGCAGTATTTT.

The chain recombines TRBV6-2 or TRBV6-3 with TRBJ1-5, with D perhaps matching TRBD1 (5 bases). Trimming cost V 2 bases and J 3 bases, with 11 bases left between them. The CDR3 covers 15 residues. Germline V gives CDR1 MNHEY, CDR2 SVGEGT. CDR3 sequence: CASSYGGSVNQPQHF. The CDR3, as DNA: TGTGCCAGCAGTTACGGGGGGTCGGTCAATCAGCCCCAGCATTTT.

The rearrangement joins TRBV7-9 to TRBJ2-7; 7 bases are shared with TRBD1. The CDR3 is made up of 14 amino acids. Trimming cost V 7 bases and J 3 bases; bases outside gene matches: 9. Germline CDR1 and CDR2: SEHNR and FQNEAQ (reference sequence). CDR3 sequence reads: CASNDRELIYEQYF. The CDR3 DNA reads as TGTGCCAGCAATGACAGGGAGTTGATCTACGAGCAGTACTTC.

The CDR3 sequence: CASTQVSGTGELFF. The CDR3 DNA sequence: TGTGCCAGCACCCAAGTGAGCGGCACCGGGGAGCTGTTTTTT. This rearrangement joins TRBV28 to TRBJ2-2, with D possibly matching TRBD2 (5 bases). This CDR3 has 14 residues. Germline V gives CDR1 MDHEN, CDR2 SYDVKM. V was cut by 7 bases and J by 4 bases, with 13 bases left in between. Variable domain in full (rest from reference TRBV28 and TRBJ2-2): DVKVTQSSRYLVKRTGEKVFLECVQDMDHENMFWYRQDPGLGLRLIYFSYDVKMKEKGDIPEGYSVSREKKERFSLILESASTNQTSMYLCASTQVSGTGELFFGEGSRLTVL.

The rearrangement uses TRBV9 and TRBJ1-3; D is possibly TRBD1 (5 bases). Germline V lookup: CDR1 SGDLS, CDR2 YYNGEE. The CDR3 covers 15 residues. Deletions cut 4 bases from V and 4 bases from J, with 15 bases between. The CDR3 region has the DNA TGTGCCAGCAGCCAGGGCGCAGGTTTCGGAAACACCATATATTTT. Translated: CASSQGAGFGNTIYF.

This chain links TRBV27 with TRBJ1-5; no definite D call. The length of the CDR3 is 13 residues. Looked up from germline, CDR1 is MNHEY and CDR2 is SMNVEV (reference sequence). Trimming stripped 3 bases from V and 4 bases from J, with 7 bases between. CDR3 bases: TGTGCCAGCAGTTTTGGGCAAAATCAGCCCCAGCATTTT. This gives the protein CASSFGQNQPQHF.

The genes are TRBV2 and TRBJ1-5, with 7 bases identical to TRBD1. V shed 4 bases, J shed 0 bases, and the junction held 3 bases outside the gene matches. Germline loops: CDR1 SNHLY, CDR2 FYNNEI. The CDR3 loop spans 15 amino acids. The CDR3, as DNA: TGTGCCAGCAGTGCGACAGGGATTAGCAATCAGCCCCAGCATTTT. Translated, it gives CASSATGISNQPQHF.

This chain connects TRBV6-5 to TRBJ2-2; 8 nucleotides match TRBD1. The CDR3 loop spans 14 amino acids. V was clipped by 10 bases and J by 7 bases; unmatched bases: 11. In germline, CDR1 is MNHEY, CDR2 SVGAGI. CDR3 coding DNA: TGTGCCACCCACTCAGGGGGCGTCGGCGGGGAGCTGTTTTTT. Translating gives CATHSGGVGGELFF.

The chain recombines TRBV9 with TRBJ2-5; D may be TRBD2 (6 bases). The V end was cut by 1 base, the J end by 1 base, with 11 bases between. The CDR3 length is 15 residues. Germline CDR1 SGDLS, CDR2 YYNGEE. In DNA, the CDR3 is TGTGCCAGCAGCGTAATTGGAGGGACCCAAGAGACCCAGTACTTC. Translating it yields CASSVIGGTQETQYF.